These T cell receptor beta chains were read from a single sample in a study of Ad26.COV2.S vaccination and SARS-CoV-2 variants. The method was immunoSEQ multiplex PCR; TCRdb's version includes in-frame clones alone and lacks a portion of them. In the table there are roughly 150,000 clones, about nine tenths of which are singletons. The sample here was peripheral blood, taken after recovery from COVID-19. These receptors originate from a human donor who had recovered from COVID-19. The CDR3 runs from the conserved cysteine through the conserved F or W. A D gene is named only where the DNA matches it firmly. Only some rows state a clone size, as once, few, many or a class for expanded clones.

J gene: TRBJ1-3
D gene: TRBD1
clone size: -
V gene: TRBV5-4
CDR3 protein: CASSLGPQGAGNTIYF
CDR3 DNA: TGTGCCAGCAGCTTGGGACCGCAGGGGGCGGGAAACACCATATATTTT

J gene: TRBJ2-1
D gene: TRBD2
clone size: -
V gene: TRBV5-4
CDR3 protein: CASSLAELAGRNNEQFF
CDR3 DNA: TGTGCCAGCAGCTTGGCCGAACTAGCGGGGCGGAACAATGAGCAGTTCTTC

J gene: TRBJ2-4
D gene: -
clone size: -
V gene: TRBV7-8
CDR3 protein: CASSSAPMGRNIQYF
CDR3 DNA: TGTGCCAGCAGCTCCGCCCCCATGGGACGAAACATTCAGTACTTC

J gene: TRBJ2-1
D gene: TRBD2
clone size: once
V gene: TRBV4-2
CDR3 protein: CASSQDGGGLLEFF
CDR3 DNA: TGTGCCAGCAGCCAAGATGGGGGGGGACTTCTAGAGTTCTTC

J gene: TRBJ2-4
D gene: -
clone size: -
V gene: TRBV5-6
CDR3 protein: CASRDGLAKNIQYF
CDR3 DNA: TGTGCCAGCAGGGACGGGTTAGCCAAAAACATTCAGTACTTC

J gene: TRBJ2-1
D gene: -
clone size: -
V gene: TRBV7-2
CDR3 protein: CASSLQGLRDEQFF
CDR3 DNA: TGTGCCAGCAGCTTACAGGGGCTTAGGGATGAGCAGTTCTTC

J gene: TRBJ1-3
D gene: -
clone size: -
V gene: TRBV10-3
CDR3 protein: CAISESLVGGNTIYF
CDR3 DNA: TGTGCCATCAGTGAGTCGTTAGTGGGCGGAAACACCATATATTTT

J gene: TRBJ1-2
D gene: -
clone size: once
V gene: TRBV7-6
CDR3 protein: CASSLDQNGVGYTF
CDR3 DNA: TGTGCCAGCAGCTTAGATCAGAACGGGGTTGGCTACACCTTC

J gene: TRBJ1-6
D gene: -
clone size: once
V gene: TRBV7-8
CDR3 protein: CASSHRGLMGGSPLHF
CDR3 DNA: TGTGCCAGCAGCCACCGGGGACTGATGGGAGGATCACCCCTCCACTTT

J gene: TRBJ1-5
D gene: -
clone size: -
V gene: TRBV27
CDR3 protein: CASSLDGFDNQPQHF
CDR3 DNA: TGTGCCAGCAGTTTGGACGGGTTTGACAATCAGCCCCAGCATTTT

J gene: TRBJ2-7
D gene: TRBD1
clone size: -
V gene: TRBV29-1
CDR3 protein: CSVETGAQPYEQYF
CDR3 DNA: TGCAGCGTTGAAACAGGGGCGCAACCCTACGAGCAGTACTTC

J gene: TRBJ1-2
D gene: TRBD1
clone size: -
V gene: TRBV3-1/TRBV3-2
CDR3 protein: CASSQTQGQGFYGYTF
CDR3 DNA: TGTGCCAGCAGCCAAACTCAGGGACAGGGTTTCTATGGCTACACCTTC

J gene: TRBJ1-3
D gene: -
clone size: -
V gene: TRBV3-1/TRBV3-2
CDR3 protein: CASSPGQGSGNTIYF
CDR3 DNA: TGTGCCAGCAGCCCTGGGCAGGGGTCAGGAAACACCATATATTTT

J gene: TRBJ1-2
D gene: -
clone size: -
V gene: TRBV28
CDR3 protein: CASSFVSAGSGYTF
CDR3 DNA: TGTGCCAGCAGTTTTGTGTCGGCAGGGAGTGGCTACACCTTC

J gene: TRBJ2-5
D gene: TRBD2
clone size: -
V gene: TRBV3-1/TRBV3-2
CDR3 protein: CASSPPVFSGGRGTQYF
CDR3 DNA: TGTGCCAGCAGCCCGCCCGTTTTTAGCGGGGGGCGAGGGACCCAGTACTTC

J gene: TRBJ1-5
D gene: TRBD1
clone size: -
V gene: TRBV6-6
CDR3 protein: CASSPGDRGTGQPQHF
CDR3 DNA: TGTGCCAGCAGTCCCGGAGACAGGGGCACGGGTCAGCCCCAGCATTTT

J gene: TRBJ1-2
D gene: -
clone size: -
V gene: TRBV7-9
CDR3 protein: CASSLRDGYTF
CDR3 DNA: TGTGCCAGCAGCTTAAGGGATGGCTACACCTTC

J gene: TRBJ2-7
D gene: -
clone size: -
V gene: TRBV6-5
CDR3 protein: CASSPRAYYEQYF
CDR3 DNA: TGTGCCAGCAGTCCTCGGGCCTACTACGAGCAGTACTTC

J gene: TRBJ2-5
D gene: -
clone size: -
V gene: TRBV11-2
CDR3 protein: CASSLDPGGGTQYF
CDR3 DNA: TGTGCCAGCAGCTTAGATCCCGGAGGGGGGACCCAGTACTTC

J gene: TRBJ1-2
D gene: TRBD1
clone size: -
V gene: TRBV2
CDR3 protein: CASRTLVNRGNGYTF
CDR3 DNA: TGTGCCAGCAGGACCTTGGTGAACAGGGGGAATGGCTACACCTTC

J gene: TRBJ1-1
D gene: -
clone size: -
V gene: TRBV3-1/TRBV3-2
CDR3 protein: CASNQGRRNTEAFF
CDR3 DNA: TGTGCCAGCAACCAAGGCCGGAGGAACACTGAAGCTTTCTTT

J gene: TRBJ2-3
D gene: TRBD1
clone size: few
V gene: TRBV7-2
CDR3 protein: CASSWGLGTGGTDTQYF
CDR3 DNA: TGTGCCAGCAGCTGGGGACTCGGGACAGGGGGGACAGATACGCAGTATTTT

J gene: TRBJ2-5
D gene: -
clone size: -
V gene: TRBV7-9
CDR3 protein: CASSLEQLTETQYF
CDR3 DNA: TGTGCCAGCAGCTTAGAACAGTTAACAGAGACCCAGTACTTC

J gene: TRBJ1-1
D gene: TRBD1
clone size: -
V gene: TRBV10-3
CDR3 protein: CAISGEGRGGTEAFF
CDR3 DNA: TGTGCCATCAGCGGCGAGGGCAGGGGGGGGACTGAAGCTTTCTTT

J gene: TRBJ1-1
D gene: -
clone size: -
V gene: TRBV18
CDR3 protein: CASSPQAWGEAFF
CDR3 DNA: TGTGCCAGCTCACCACAGGCCTGGGGTGAAGCTTTCTTT

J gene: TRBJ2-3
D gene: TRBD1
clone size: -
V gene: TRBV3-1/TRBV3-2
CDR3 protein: CASSAQGVDTQYF
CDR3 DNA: TGTGCCAGCAGCGCCCAGGGGGTAGATACGCAGTATTTT

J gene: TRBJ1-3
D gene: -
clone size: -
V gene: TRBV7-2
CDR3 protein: CASSLGGVSGNTIYF
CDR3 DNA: TGTGCCAGCAGCTTAGGGGGAGTCTCTGGAAACACCATATATTTT

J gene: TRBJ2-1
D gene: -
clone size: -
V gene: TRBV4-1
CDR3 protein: CASSQVGQGNYNEQFF
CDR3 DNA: TGCGCCAGCAGCCAAGTAGGGCAGGGTAACTACAATGAGCAGTTCTTC

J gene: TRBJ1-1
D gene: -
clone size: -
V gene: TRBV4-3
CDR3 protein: CASSQMAGVNTEAFF
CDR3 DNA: TGCGCCAGCAGCCAAATGGCAGGGGTGAACACTGAAGCTTTCTTT

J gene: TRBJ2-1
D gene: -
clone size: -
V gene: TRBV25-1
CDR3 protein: CASSGLSGVVNEQFF
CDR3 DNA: TGTGCCAGCAGTGGACTATCGGGGGTTGTAAATGAGCAGTTCTTC

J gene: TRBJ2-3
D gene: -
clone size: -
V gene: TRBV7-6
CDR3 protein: CASSPYGGEGTDTQYF
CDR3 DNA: TGTGCCAGCAGCCCTTATGGGGGAGAGGGCACAGATACGCAGTATTTT

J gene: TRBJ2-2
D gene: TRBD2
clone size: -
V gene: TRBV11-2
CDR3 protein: CASSLVPGLAGGRELFF
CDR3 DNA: TGTGCCAGCAGCTTAGTCCCTGGACTAGCGGGGGGGCGTGAGCTGTTTTTT